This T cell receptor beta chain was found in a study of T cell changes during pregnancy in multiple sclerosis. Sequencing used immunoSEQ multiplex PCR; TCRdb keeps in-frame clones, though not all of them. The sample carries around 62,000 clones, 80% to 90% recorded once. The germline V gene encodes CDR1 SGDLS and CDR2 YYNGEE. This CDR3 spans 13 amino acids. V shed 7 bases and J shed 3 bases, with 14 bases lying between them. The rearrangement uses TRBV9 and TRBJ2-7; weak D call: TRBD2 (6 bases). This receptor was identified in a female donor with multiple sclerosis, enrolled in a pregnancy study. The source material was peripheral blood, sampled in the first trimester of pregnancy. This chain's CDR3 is CASGTGGSYEQYF. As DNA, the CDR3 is TGTGCCAGCGGGACCGGGGGAAGCTACGAGCAGTACTTC.